This paragraph reports one T cell receptor beta chain. This sample is drawn from a study of blood T cell repertoires in COVID-19. For the study at large: The samples span acute and convalescent COVID-19 from the United States, Italy and Spain. T cells, B-cell-depleted T cells, or PBMCs supplied cDNA or gDNA.

Germline V CDR1 and CDR2: LNHDA, SQIVND (reference sequence). Germline trimming cut 3 bases from V and 0 bases from J; bases unmatched to any gene: 6. This CDR3 is built from 18 residues. The authors' processing: Counts of nucleated cells, estimated from reference gene primer amplification, were obtained. The protocol was immunoSEQ multiplex PCR, while the TCRdb copy is restricted to in-frame clones and leaves out a portion. V, J and clone size derive from that table, while D and trimming were established from the DNA sequence. Seen here are some 230,000 clones, more than 75% observed once, and the top ten hold 2.9%.

Sequencing was done on a sample of peripheral blood. The chain uses TRBV19 and TRBJ2-3, with TRBD2 matching over 13 bases. The clonotype originates from a man aged 45 to 65 who had recovered from COVID-19. CDR3 DNA sequence: TGTGCCAGTAGTATCGCCGGGACTAGCGGGGCTAGCACAGATACGCAGTATTTT. This translates into CASSIAGTSGASTDTQYF.